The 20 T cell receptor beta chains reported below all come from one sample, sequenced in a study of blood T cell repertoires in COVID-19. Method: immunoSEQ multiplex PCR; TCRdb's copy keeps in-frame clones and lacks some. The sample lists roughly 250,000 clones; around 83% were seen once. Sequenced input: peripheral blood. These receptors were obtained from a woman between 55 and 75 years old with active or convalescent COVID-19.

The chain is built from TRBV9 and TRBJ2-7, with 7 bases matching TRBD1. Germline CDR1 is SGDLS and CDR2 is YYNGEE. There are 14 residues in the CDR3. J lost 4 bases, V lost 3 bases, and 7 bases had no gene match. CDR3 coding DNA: TGTGCCAGCAGCGCCGAAATGACAGGGTACGAGCAGTACTTC. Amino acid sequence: CASSAEMTGYEQYF.

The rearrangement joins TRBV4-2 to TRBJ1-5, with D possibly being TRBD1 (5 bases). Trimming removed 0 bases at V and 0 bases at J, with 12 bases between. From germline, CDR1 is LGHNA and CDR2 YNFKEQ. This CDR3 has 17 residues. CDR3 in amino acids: CASSQDAAGFSNQPQHF. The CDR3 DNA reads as TGTGCCAGCAGCCAAGATGCGGCAGGGTTTAGCAATCAGCCCCAGCATTTT.

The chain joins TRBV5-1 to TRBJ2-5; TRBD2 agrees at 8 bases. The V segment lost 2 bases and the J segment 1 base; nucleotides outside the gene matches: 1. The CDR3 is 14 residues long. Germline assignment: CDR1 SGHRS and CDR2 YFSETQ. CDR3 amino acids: CASSFSGAQETQYF. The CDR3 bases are TGCGCCAGCAGCTTTAGCGGGGCCCAAGAGACCCAGTACTTC.

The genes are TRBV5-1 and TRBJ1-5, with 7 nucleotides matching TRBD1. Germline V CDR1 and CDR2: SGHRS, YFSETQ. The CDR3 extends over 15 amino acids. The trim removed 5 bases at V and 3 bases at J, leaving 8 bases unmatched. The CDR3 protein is CASSPRGDSNQPQHF. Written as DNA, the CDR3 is TGCGCCAGCAGTCCCAGGGGGGATTCCAATCAGCCCCAGCATTTT.

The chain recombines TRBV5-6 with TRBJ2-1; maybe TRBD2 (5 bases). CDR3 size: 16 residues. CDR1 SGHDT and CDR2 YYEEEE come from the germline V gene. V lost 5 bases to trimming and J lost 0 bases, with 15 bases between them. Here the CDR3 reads CASRSGVGSSYNEQFF. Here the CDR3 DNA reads TGTGCCAGCAGATCGGGCGTGGGGAGCTCCTACAATGAGCAGTTCTTC.

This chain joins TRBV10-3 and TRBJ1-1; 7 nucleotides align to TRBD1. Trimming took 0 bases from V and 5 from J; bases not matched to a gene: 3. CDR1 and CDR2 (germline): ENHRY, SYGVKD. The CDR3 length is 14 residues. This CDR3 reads CAISESPGGTEAFF. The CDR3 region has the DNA TGTGCCATCAGTGAGTCTCCAGGGGGGACTGAAGCTTTCTTT.

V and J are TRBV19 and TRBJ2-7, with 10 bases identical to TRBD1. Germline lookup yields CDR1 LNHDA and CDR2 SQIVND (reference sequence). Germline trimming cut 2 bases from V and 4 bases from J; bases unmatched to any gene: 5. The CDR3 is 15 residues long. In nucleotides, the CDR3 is TGTGCCAGTAGTATAATGTCGGGACAGGGGTACGAGCAGTACTTC. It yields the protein CASSIMSGQGYEQYF.

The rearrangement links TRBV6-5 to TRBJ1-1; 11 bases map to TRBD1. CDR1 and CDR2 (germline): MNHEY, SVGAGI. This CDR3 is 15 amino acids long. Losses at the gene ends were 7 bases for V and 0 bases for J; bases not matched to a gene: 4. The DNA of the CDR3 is TGTGCCAGCACCGAGGACAGGGGGCTGAACACTGAAGCTTTCTTT. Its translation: CASTEDRGLNTEAFF.

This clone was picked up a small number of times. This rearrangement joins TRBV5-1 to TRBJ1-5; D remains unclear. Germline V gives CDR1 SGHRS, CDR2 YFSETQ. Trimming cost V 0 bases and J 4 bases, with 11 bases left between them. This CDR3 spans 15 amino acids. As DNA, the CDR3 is TGCGCCAGCAGCTTGGGCCGCGGGGTGAATCAGCCCCAGCATTTT. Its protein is CASSLGRGVNQPQHF.

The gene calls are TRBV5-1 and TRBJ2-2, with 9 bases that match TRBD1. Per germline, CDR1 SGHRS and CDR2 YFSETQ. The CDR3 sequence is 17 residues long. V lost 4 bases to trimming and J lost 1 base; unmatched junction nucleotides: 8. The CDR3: CASSVGQGSLNTGELFF. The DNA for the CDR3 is TGCGCCAGCAGCGTGGGACAGGGCAGCTTGAACACCGGGGAGCTGTTTTTT. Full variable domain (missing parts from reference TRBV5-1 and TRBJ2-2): KAGVTQTPRYLIKTRGQQVTLSCSPISGHRSVSWYQQTPGQGLQFLFEYFSETQRNKGNFPGRFSGRQFSNSRSEMNVSTLELGDSALYLCASSVGQGSLNTGELFFGEGSRLTVL.

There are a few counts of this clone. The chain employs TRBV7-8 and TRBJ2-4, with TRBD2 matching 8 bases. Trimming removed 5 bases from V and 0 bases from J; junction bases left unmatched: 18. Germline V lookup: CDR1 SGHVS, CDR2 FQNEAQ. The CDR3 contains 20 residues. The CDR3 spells CASSPNAYGREGLAKNIQYF. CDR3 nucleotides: TGTGCCAGCAGCCCTAACGCTTATGGCCGGGAGGGGTTAGCCAAAAACATTCAGTACTTC.

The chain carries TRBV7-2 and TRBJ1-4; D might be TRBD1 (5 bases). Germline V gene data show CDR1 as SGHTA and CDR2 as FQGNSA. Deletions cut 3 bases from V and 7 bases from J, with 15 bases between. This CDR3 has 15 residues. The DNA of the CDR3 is TGTGCCAGCAGCTTCGGGGGACCCGGGGGTGAAAAACTGTTTTTT. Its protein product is CASSFGGPGGEKLFF.

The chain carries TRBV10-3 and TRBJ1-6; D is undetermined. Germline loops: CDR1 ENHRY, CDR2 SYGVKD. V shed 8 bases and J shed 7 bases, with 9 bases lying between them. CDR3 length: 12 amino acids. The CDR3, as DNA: TGTGCCATCGGAGGTAGCAATTCACCCCTCCACTTT. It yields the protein CAIGGSNSPLHF.

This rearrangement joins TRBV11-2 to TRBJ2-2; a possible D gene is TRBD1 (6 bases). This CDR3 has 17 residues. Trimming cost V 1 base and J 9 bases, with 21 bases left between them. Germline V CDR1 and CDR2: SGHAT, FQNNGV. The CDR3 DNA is TGTGCCAGCAGCTTAGCCTATGGGGGACAAGAAGGCCGGGAGCTGTTTTTT. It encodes CASSLAYGGQEGRELFF.

The CDR3 bases are TGTGCCAGCAGCCTACCCACGGAGGGAGCACTGTTTTTT. It yields the protein CASSLPTEGALFF. The chain carries TRBV7-2 and TRBJ1-4; D uncertain. Germline V gene lookup returns CDR1 SGHTA and CDR2 FQGNSA. The CDR3 contains 13 residues. Trimming shortened V by 5 bases and J by 13 bases, and 17 bases separated the two germline ends.

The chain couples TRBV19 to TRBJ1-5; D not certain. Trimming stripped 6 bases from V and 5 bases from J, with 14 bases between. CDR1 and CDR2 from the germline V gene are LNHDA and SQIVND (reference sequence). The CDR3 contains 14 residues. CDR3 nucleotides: TGTGCCAGTAGGTCTCGCCCGAGGGATCAGCCCCAGCATTTT. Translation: CASRSRPRDQPQHF.

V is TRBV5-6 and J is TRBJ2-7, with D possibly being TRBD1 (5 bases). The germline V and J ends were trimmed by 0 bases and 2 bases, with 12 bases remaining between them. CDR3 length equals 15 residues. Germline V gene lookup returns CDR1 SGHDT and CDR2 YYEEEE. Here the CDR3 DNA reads TGTGCCAGCAGCTTGGGGCCAGGGCTAGCCTACGAGCAGTACTTC. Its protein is CASSLGPGLAYEQYF.

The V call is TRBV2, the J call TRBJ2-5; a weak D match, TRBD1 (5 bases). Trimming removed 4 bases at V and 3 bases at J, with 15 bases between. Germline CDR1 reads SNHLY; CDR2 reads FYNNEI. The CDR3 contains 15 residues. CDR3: CASSVAGLRKETQYF. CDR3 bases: TGTGCCAGCAGTGTGGCAGGGTTGAGAAAAGAGACCCAGTACTTC.

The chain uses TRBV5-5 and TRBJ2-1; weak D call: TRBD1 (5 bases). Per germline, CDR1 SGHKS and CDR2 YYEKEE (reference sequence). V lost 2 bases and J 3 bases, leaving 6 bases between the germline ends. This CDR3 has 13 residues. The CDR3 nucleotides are TGTGCCAGCAGCTTCGGACACTACAATGAGCAGTTCTTC. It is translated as CASSFGHYNEQFF.

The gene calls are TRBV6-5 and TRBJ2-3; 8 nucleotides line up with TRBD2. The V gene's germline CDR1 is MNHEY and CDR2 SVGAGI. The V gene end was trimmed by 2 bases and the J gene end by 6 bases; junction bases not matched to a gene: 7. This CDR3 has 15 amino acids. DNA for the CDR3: TGTGCCAGCAGTTACGACGGGGGGGCTTGGGATACGCAGTATTTT. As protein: CASSYDGGAWDTQYF.